These T cell receptor beta chains were read from a single sample in a study of cytomegalovirus exposure and HLA in healthy donors. Clones were read by immunoSEQ multiplex PCR, and TCRdb kept only the in-frame ones, dropping some. The table shows about 78,000 clones, with roughly 64% occurring only once. The specimen sequenced was PBMCs. The receptors here all came from a man aged 25-45 years in good health and CMV-seropositive. Each CDR3 is given with its conserved first and last residue. Fields, in order: CDR3 length, V gene, J gene, clone size, D gene, CDR3 DNA, CDR3 protein. The D gene is left open where the match is weak. Clone size, where shown, is once, few, many, or a class for clones that have expanded.

cdr3_length: 15; v_call: TRBV6-1; j_call: TRBJ1-2; clone_size: NA; d_call: NA; cdr3_nt: TGTGCCAGCAGACCCCGCGGGGCGGTAGACTATGGCTACACCTTC; cdr3_aa: CASRPRGAVDYGYTF
cdr3_length: 12; v_call: TRBV6-6; j_call: TRBJ1-1; clone_size: NA; d_call: NA; cdr3_nt: TGTGCCAGCAGTTTGGGAGTAACTGAAGCTTTCTTT; cdr3_aa: CASSLGVTEAFF
cdr3_length: 15; v_call: TRBV4-1; j_call: TRBJ1-2; clone_size: NA; d_call: NA; cdr3_nt: TGCGCCAGCAGCCAAGATGGGGGCCGGAACTATGGCTACACCTTC; cdr3_aa: CASSQDGGRNYGYTF
cdr3_length: 15; v_call: TRBV5-1; j_call: TRBJ2-1; clone_size: NA; d_call: NA; cdr3_nt: TGCGCCAGCAGCTTTTCGATGGTCGGGGACAATGAGCAGTTCTTC; cdr3_aa: CASSFSMVGDNEQFF
cdr3_length: 15; v_call: TRBV11-3; j_call: TRBJ2-1; clone_size: few; d_call: TRBD1; cdr3_nt: TGTGCCAGCAGCTTTGGACAGGGGGTCCACAATGAGCAGTTCTTC; cdr3_aa: CASSFGQGVHNEQFF
cdr3_length: 14; v_call: TRBV6-1; j_call: TRBJ2-3; clone_size: NA; d_call: NA; cdr3_nt: TGTGCCAGCAGTGTTGGTCTAGACACAGATACGCAGTATTTT; cdr3_aa: CASSVGLDTDTQYF
cdr3_length: 15; v_call: TRBV6-1; j_call: TRBJ2-3; clone_size: NA; d_call: NA; cdr3_nt: TGTGCCAGCAGTGACTCTAGCGGAGGGGGGGATACGCAGTATTTT; cdr3_aa: CASSDSSGGGDTQYF
cdr3_length: 18; v_call: TRBV28; j_call: TRBJ1-6; clone_size: NA; d_call: NA; cdr3_nt: TGTGCCAGCAGTCCCTCGACAGAATTCAGCTCCTATAATTCACCCCTCCACTTT; cdr3_aa: CASSPSTEFSSYNSPLHF
cdr3_length: 15; v_call: TRBV27; j_call: TRBJ2-2; clone_size: NA; d_call: NA; cdr3_nt: TGTGCCAGCAGTTGGAGGGGGCCGAACACCGGGGAGCTGTTTTTT; cdr3_aa: CASSWRGPNTGELFF
cdr3_length: 13; v_call: TRBV30; j_call: TRBJ1-6; clone_size: NA; d_call: TRBD1; cdr3_nt: TGTGCCTGGAGTGTCGACAGGGCCTCACCCCTCCACTTT; cdr3_aa: CAWSVDRASPLHF
cdr3_length: 19; v_call: TRBV4-2; j_call: TRBJ1-2; clone_size: NA; d_call: TRBD1; cdr3_nt: TGTGCCAGCAGCCAACCCGACAGGGACGGAGTAAAACTCAACTATGGCTACACCTTC; cdr3_aa: CASSQPDRDGVKLNYGYTF
cdr3_length: 15; v_call: TRBV11-2; j_call: TRBJ1-6; clone_size: few; d_call: NA; cdr3_nt: TGTGCCAGCAGCTTAGAGGTTGGCGGCATCCGACCCCTCCACTTT; cdr3_aa: CASSLEVGGIRPLHF
cdr3_length: 14; v_call: TRBV4-1; j_call: TRBJ2-5; clone_size: few; d_call: NA; cdr3_nt: TGCGCCAGCAGCCGGGGACTGCTTGGATCAGACCAGTACTTC; cdr3_aa: CASSRGLLGSDQYF
cdr3_length: 15; v_call: TRBV11-2; j_call: TRBJ2-1; clone_size: NA; d_call: TRBD2; cdr3_nt: TGTGCCAGCAGGTCACTAGCGGCATCCTACAATGAGCAGTTCTTC; cdr3_aa: CASRSLAASYNEQFF
cdr3_length: 13; v_call: TRBV6-5; j_call: TRBJ2-7; clone_size: few; d_call: TRBD1; cdr3_nt: TGTGCCAGCATTGGGACAGGGGCCCGCGAGCAGTACTTC; cdr3_aa: CASIGTGAREQYF
cdr3_length: 14; v_call: TRBV10-3; j_call: TRBJ2-7; clone_size: once; d_call: TRBD1; cdr3_nt: TGTGCCATCAGGGGGGACAGGGGGGGCTACGAGCAGTACTTC; cdr3_aa: CAIRGDRGGYEQYF
cdr3_length: 14; v_call: TRBV28; j_call: TRBJ2-2; clone_size: NA; d_call: TRBD2; cdr3_nt: TGTGCCAGCAGAGGTAGCGGGAGCACCGGGGAGCTGTTTTTT; cdr3_aa: CASRGSGSTGELFF
cdr3_length: 14; v_call: TRBV2; j_call: TRBJ2-3; clone_size: once; d_call: NA; cdr3_nt: TGTGCCAGCAGTGAGGGGCAGAACACAGATACGCAGTATTTT; cdr3_aa: CASSEGQNTDTQYF
cdr3_length: 15; v_call: TRBV19; j_call: TRBJ1-1; clone_size: NA; d_call: TRBD1; cdr3_nt: TGTGCCAGTAGTTTTGGGACAGGTAAGAACACTGAAGCTTTCTTT; cdr3_aa: CASSFGTGKNTEAFF
cdr3_length: 14; v_call: TRBV5-1; j_call: TRBJ2-1; clone_size: few; d_call: TRBD1; cdr3_nt: TGCGCCAGCAGGCCGGGACAGGGGTACAATGAGCAGTTCTTC; cdr3_aa: CASRPGQGYNEQFF
cdr3_length: 14; v_call: TRBV7-9; j_call: TRBJ2-7; clone_size: NA; d_call: NA; cdr3_nt: TGTGCCAGCAGCCCCCGGGGTGGTTCCTTGGGGTCGTACTTC; cdr3_aa: CASSPRGGSLGSYF
cdr3_length: 12; v_call: TRBV29-1; j_call: TRBJ1-1; clone_size: NA; d_call: NA; cdr3_nt: TGCAGCGTTGGGGCAGAGAACACTGAAGCTTTCTTT; cdr3_aa: CSVGAENTEAFF
cdr3_length: 13; v_call: TRBV5-1; j_call: TRBJ1-1; clone_size: NA; d_call: NA; cdr3_nt: TGCGCCAGCAGCTTGGGACTAGACACTGAAGCTTTCTTT; cdr3_aa: CASSLGLDTEAFF
cdr3_length: 16; v_call: TRBV28; j_call: TRBJ2-5; clone_size: NA; d_call: TRBD2; cdr3_nt: TGTGCCAGCAGTCCCCCTAGCGGGGGTAGCCAAGAGACCCAGTACTTC; cdr3_aa: CASSPPSGGSQETQYF
cdr3_length: 12; v_call: TRBV5-6; j_call: TRBJ2-7; clone_size: few; d_call: NA; cdr3_nt: TGTGCCAGCAGCACGGACTACTACGAGCAGTACTTC; cdr3_aa: CASSTDYYEQYF
cdr3_length: 14; v_call: TRBV5-1; j_call: TRBJ1-1; clone_size: few; d_call: TRBD1; cdr3_nt: TGCGCCAGCAGCACCCAGGGGGCAGGGACTGAAGCTTTCTTT; cdr3_aa: CASSTQGAGTEAFF
cdr3_length: 16; v_call: TRBV10-3; j_call: TRBJ1-3; clone_size: NA; d_call: NA; cdr3_nt: TGTGCCATCAGTGAGTCGGTGGGGGGCTCTGGAAACACCATATATTTT; cdr3_aa: CAISESVGGSGNTIYF